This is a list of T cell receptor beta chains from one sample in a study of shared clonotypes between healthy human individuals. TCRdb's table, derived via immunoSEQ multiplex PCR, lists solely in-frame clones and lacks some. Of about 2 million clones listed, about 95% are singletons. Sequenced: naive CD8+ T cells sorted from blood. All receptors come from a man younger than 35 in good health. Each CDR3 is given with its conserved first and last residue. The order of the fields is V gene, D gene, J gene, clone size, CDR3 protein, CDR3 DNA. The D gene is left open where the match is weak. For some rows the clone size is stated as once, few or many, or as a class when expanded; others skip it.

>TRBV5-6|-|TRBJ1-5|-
CASSLDGSNQPQHF
TGTGCCAGCAGCTTGGACGGGAGCAATCAGCCCCAGCATTTT
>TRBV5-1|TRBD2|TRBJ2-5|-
CASSSGLEETQYF
TGCGCCAGCAGCTCGGGACTAGAAGAGACCCAGTACTTC
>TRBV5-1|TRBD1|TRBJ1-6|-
CASSSDRAGNSPLHF
TGCGCCAGCAGCTCGGACAGGGCTGGAAATTCACCCCTCCACTTT
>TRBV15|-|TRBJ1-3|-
CATSRDQGLGNTIYF
TGTGCCACCAGCAGAGATCAGGGACTTGGAAACACCATATATTTT
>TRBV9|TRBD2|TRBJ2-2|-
CASSVGGSGELFF
TGTGCCAGCAGCGTCGGGGGGTCCGGGGAGCTGTTTTTT
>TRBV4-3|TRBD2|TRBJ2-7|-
CASSERAGGVNEQYF
TGCGCCAGCAGCGAGCGAGCGGGAGGGGTGAACGAGCAGTACTTC
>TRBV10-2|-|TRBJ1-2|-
CASNPDSANYGYTF
TGCGCCAGCAACCCCGACAGTGCTAACTATGGCTACACCTTC
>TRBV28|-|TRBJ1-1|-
CASSSGLEDTEAFF
TGTGCCAGCAGCTCCGGCTTGGAGGACACTGAAGCTTTCTTT
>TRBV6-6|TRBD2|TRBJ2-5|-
CASRLRLAAGETQYF
TGTGCCAGCAGGCTAAGGCTAGCGGCTGGAGAGACCCAGTACTTC
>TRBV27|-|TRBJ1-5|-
CASSPTGFPSNQPQHF
TGTGCCAGCAGTCCTACAGGGTTCCCTAGCAATCAGCCCCAGCATTTT
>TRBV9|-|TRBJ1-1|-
CASTPSGLGEAFF
TGTGCCAGCACCCCTTCAGGGCTTGGTGAAGCTTTCTTT
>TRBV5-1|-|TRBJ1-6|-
CASSSHPAGEAYNSPLHF
TGCGCCAGCAGCTCCCACCCGGCAGGGGAGGCCTATAATTCACCCCTCCACTTT
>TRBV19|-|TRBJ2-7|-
CASSITESYEQYF
TGTGCCAGTAGTATAACCGAATCCTACGAGCAGTACTTC
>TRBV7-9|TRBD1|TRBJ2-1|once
CASSRQGYNEQFF
TGTGCCAGCAGCAGACAGGGTTACAATGAGCAGTTCTTC
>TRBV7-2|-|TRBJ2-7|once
CASSLEPGFYEQYF
TGTGCCAGCAGCTTAGAGCCCGGGTTCTACGAGCAGTACTTC
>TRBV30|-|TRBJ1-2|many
CAWSVLGVYGYTF
TGTGCCTGGAGTGTGTTGGGGGTCTACGGCTACACCTTC
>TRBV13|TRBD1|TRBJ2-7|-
CASSSDRGDYEQYF
TGTGCCAGCAGCTCAGACAGGGGTGACTACGAGCAGTACTTC
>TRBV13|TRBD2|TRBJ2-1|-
CASSSGTSGYYNEQFF
TGTGCCAGCAGCTCCGGGACTAGCGGTTACTACAATGAGCAGTTCTTC
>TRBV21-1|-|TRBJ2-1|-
CASSHTQGGNEQFF
TGTGCCAGCAGCCATACTCAGGGGGGCAATGAGCAGTTCTTC
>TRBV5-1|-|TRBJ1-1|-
CASSLVGVGAFF
TGCGCCAGCAGCTTGGTTGGGGTTGGAGCTTTCTTT
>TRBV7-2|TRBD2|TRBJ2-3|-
CASSLGLAGGPLDTQYF
TGTGCCAGCAGCCTGGGACTAGCGGGAGGGCCGTTAGATACGCAGTATTTT
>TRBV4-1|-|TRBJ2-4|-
CASSNRESKNIQYF
TGCGCCAGCAGCAACAGGGAATCCAAAAACATTCAGTACTTC
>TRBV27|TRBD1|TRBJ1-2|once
CASSLVDRGLFGYTF
TGTGCCAGCAGTTTAGTGGACAGGGGGCTTTTCGGCTACACCTTC
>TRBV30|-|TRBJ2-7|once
CAWSVGTGYEQYF
TGTGCCTGGAGTGTAGGGACTGGCTACGAGCAGTACTTC
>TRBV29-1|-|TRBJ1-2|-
CSLTDNYGYTF
TGCAGCTTGACGGACAACTATGGCTACACCTTC
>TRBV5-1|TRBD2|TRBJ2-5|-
CASSLGERGLEETQYF
TGCGCCAGCAGCTTAGGGGAGCGGGGGCTGGAGGAGACCCAGTACTTC
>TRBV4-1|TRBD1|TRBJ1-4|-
CASSQEETGRSVPYEKLFF
TGCGCCAGCAGCCAAGAAGAGACAGGGCGCAGCGTGCCGTATGAAAAACTGTTTTTT
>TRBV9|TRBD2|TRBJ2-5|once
CASSVNAPGGTQYF
TGTGCCAGCAGCGTTAACGCTCCGGGAGGGACCCAGTACTTC
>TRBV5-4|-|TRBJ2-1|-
CASSLDPGAYNEQFF
TGTGCCAGCAGCTTAGACCCTGGAGCCTACAATGAGCAGTTCTTC
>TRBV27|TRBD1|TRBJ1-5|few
CASSFLQGNQPQHF
TGTGCCAGCAGTTTCCTACAGGGGAATCAGCCCCAGCATTTT
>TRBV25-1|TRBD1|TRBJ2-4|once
CASSELRTGLGNIQYF
TGTGCCAGCAGTGAACTCCGGACAGGGTTGGGAAACATTCAGTACTTC
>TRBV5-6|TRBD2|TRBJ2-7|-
CASSWGTSSYEQYF
TGTGCCAGCAGCTGGGGGACTAGCTCCTACGAGCAGTACTTC
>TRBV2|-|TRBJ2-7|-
CASSEAARLDTLYYEQYF
TGTGCCAGCAGTGAAGCGGCGCGACTCGACACACTCTATTACGAGCAGTACTTC
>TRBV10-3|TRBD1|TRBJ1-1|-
CAISEPGTGDEAFF
TGTGCCATCAGTGAGCCCGGGACAGGGGATGAAGCTTTCTTT
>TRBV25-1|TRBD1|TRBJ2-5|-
CASSEGQGAKTQYF
TGTGCCAGCAGTGAAGGACAGGGGGCTAAGACCCAGTACTTC
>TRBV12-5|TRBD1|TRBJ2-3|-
CASGGRPGQQVASDTQYF
TGTGCTAGTGGTGGAAGACCGGGACAGCAAGTTGCTTCAGATACGCAGTATTTT
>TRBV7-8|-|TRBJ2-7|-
CASSLVDGTYEQYF
TGTGCCAGCAGCTTAGTCGACGGCACCTACGAGCAGTACTTC
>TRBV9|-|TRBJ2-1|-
CASSVASRGPETYNEQFF
TGTGCCAGCAGCGTAGCAAGTAGAGGACCCGAGACCTACAATGAGCAGTTCTTC
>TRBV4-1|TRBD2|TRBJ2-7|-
CASSQLVAGASYEQYF
TGCGCCAGCAGCCAACTCGTAGCGGGGGCCTCCTACGAGCAGTACTTC
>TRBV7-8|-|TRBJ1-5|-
CASSSPGGRMGNQPQHF
TGTGCCAGCAGTTCCCCGGGGGGAAGGATGGGCAATCAGCCCCAGCATTTT
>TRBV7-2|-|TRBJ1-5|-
CASSSAYYSNQPQHF
TGTGCCAGCAGCTCGGCGTACTATAGCAATCAGCCCCAGCATTTT
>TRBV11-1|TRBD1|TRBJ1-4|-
CASSSRTGRDNNEKLFF
TGTGCCAGCAGCTCGCGGACAGGCCGAGATAATAATGAAAAACTGTTTTTT
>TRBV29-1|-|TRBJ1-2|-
CSVYGTPLGQVGYTF
TGCAGCGTTTACGGGACACCACTCGGGCAGGTTGGCTACACCTTC
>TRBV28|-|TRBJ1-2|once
CASSLFEAVYGYTF
TGTGCCAGCAGTTTGTTCGAGGCTGTCTATGGCTACACCTTC
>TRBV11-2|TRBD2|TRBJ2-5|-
CASSLVGTVRLAGGETQYF
TGTGCCAGCAGCTTAGTTGGGACCGTGAGACTAGCGGGAGGTGAGACCCAGTACTTC
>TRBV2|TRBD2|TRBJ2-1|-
CASRKGAGEYNEQFF
TGTGCCAGCAGGAAGGGAGCGGGGGAGTACAATGAGCAGTTCTTC
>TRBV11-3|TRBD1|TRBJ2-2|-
CASRSLPGTDTGELFF
TGTGCCAGCAGATCTCTCCCCGGGACAGACACCGGGGAGCTGTTTTTT
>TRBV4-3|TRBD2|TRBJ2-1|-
CASSRKTSRDGYNEQFF
TGCGCCAGCAGCCGAAAGACTAGCCGGGACGGGTACAATGAGCAGTTCTTC
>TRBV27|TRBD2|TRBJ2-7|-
CASSFRGGTTYEQYF
TGTGCCAGCAGCTTCCGCGGGGGGACCACCTACGAGCAGTACTTC
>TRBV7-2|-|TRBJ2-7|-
CASSLGGDSYEQYF
TGTGCCAGCAGCTTAGGCGGAGACTCCTACGAGCAGTACTTC